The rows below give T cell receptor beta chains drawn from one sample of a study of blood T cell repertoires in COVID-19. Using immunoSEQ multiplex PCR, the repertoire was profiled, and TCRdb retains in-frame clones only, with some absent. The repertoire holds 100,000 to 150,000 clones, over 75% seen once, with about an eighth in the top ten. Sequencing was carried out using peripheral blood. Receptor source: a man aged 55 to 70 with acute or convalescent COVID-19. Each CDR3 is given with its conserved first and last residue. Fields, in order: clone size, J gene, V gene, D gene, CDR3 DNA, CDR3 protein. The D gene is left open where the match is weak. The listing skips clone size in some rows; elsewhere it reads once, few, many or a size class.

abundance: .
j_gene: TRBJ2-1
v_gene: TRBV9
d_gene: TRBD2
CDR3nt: TGTGCCAGCAGCATCACTAGCGGATACAATGAGCAGTTCTTC
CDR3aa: CASSITSGYNEQFF

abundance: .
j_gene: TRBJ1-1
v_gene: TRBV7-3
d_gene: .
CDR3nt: TGTGCCAGCAGCTTAGGTTCGACAGGCCAAGCTTTCTTT
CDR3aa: CASSLGSTGQAFF

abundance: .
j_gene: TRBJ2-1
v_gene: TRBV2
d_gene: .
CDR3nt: TGTGCCAGCAGTCAGGGGGGCGATGAGCAGTTCTTC
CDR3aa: CASSQGGDEQFF

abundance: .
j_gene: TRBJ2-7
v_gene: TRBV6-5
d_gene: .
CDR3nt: TGTGCCAGCAGTTACGCAGGCTCCTACGAGCAGTACTTC
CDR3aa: CASSYAGSYEQYF

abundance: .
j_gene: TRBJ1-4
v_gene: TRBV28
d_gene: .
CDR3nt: TGTGCCTCCCGGGCAGGGTTGGGGGAAAAACTGTTTTTT
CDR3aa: CASRAGLGEKLFF

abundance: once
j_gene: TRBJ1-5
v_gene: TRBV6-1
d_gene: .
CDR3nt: TGTGCCAGCAGTGATTGGAGGGGTCAGCCCCAGCATTTT
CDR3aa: CASSDWRGQPQHF

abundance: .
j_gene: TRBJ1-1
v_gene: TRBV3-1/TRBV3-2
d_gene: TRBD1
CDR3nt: TGTGCCAGCAGCCATTCGGACAGGGGGGGCACTGAAGCTTTCTTT
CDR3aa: CASSHSDRGGTEAFF

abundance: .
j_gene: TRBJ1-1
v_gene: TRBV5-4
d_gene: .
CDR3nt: TGTGCCAGCAGCTCGACCAAGGAGGGACACACTGAAGCTTTCTTT
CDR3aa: CASSSTKEGHTEAFF

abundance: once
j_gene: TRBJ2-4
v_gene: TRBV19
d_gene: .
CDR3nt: TGTGCCAGTAGTATATACGGCGGGCTAGCCAAAAACATTCAGTACTTC
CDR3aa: CASSIYGGLAKNIQYF

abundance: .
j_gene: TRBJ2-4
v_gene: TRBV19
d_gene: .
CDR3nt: TGTGCCAGTAGTTATCGACGAGGGGCCAAAAACATTCAGTACTTC
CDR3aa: CASSYRRGAKNIQYF

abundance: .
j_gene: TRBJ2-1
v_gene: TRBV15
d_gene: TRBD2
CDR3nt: TGTGCCACCAGCAGAGCCGTCCTAGCGGGAGGGGATGAGCAGTTCTTC
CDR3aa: CATSRAVLAGGDEQFF

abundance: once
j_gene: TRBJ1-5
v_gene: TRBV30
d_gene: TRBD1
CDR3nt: TGTGCCTGGAGTCCAGGGGGGATTAGCAATCAGCCCCAGCATTTT
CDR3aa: CAWSPGGISNQPQHF

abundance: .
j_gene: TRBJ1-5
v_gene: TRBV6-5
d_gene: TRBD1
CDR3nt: TGTGCCACCGCGAACCGAGGGACAGCAAATCAGCCCCAGCATTTT
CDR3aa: CATANRGTANQPQHF

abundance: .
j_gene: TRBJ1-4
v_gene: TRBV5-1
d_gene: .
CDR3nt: TGCGCCAGCAGCTTGGACAGGGCGGACGAAAAACTGTTTTTT
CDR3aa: CASSLDRADEKLFF

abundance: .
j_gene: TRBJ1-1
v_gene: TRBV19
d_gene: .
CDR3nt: TGTGCCAGTAGTATAGTAGGGGTTTGGACTGAAGCTTTCTTT
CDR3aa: CASSIVGVWTEAFF

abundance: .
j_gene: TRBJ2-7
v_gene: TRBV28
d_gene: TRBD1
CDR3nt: TGTGCCAGCAGTTTACACGGACAGGGGGCCGGTGAGCAGTACTTC
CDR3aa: CASSLHGQGAGEQYF

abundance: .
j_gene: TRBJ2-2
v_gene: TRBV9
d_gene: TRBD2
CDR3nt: TGTGCCAGCAGCGTAGAGGGGAGGGCCTCCGGGGAGCTGTTTTTT
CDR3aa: CASSVEGRASGELFF

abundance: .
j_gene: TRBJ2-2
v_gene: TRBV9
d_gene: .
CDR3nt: TGTGCCAGCAGCGGGAGACAGCTCGCGAACACCGGGGAGCTGTTTTTT
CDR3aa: CASSGRQLANTGELFF

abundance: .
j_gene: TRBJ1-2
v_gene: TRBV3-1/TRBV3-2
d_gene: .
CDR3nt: TGTGCCAGCAGCCGCCGGGACACCAACTATGGCTACACCTTC
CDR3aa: CASSRRDTNYGYTF

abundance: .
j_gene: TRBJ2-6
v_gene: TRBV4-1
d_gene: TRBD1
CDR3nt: TGCGCCAGCAGCCAAGGCCCCGTAACAGGGGGCTCTGGGGCCAACGTCCTGACTTTC
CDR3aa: CASSQGPVTGGSGANVLTF

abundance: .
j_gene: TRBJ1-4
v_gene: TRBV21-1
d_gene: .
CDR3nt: TGTGCCATCCCCGGGGGGGCGAGACAAACAACTAATGAAAAACTGTTTTTT
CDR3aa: CAIPGGARQTTNEKLFF

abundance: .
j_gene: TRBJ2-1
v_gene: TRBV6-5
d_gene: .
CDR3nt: TGTGCCAGCAGCGCAGGGTTGTTCTCTACATGGCAGTTCTTC
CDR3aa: CASSAGLFSTWQFF

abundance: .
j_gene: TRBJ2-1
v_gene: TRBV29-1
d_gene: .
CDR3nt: TGCAGCTCTTGTCTCAGGGGCTCCTACAATGAGCAGTTCTTC
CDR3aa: CSSCLRGSYNEQFF

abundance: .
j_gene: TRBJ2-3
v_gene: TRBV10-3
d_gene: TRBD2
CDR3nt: TGTGCCATCATGGGGAGGGGCACAGATACGCAGTATTTT
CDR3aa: CAIMGRGTDTQYF

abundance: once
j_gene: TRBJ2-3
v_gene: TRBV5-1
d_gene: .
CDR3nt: TGCGCCAGCAGCTTGGCACAGGCGAACACAGATACGCAGTATTTT
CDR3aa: CASSLAQANTDTQYF

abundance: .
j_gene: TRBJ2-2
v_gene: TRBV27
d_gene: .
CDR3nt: TGTGCCAGCAGTTTCCTCCTAACGACGAACACCGGGGAGCTGTTTTTT
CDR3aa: CASSFLLTTNTGELFF

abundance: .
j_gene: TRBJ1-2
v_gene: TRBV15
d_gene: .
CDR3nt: TGTGCCACCAGTTATACATCCTGGGCACAGGGCTACACCTTC
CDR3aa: CATSYTSWAQGYTF

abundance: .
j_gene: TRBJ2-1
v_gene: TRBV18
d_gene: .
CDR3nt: TGTGCCAGCTCACCCCTCGAATGGGGAGTGTACAATGAGCAGTTCTTC
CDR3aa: CASSPLEWGVYNEQFF

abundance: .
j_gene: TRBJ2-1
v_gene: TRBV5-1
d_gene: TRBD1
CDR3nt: TGCGCCAGCAGCGGGGGACAGGGGGAAGTGGATGAGCAGTTCTTC
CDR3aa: CASSGGQGEVDEQFF

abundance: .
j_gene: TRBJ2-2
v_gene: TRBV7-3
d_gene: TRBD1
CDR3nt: TGTGCCAGCAGGAGACAGGGGATGGGCACCGGGGAGCTGTTTTTT
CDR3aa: CASRRQGMGTGELFF

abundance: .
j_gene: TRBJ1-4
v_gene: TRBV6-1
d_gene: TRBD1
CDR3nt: TGTGCCAGCAGTGAAGCGCTTCGAGGGGGCCATGAAAAACTGTTTTTT
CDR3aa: CASSEALRGGHEKLFF

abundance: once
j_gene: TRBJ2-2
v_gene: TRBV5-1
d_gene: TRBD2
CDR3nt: TGCGCCAGCAGCAGAGGACTAGCGGCGAACACCGGGGAGCTGTTTTTT
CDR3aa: CASSRGLAANTGELFF

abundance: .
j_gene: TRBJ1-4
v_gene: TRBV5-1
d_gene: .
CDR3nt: TGCGCCAGCAGACCAGGGCAAACTAATGAAAAACTGTTTTTT
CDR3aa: CASRPGQTNEKLFF

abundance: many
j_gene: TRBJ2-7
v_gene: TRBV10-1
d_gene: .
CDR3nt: TGCGCCAGCAGACTCCGACAGAAACCCTCCTACGAGCAGTACTTC
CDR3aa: CASRLRQKPSYEQYF

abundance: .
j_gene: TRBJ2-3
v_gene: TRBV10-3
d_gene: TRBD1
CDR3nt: TGTGCCTCCTCAGGGGGCGGAGATACGCAGTATTTT
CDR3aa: CASSGGGDTQYF

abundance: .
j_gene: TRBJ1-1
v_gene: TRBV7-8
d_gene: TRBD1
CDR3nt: TGTGCCAGCAGCCAAAGGGACAGGGGGCGCGGCACTGAAGCTTTCTTT
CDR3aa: CASSQRDRGRGTEAFF

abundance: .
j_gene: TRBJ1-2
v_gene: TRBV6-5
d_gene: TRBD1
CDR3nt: TGTGCCAGCAGTACGACAGGGAGGGGCTACACCTTC
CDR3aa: CASSTTGRGYTF

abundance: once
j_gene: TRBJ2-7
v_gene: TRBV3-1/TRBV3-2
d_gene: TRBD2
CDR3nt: TGTGCCAGCAAACCGGGGGCGGGAGGGCGGAAGCAGTACTTC
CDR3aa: CASKPGAGGRKQYF

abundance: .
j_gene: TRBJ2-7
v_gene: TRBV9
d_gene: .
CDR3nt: TGTGCCAGCAGCGCTAACTCCTACGAGCAGTACTTC
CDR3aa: CASSANSYEQYF

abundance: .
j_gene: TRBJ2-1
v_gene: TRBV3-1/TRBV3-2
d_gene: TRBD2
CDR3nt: TGTGCCAGCAGCCAAACGCGGAGGACTAGCGGTGGCGATGAGCAGTTCTTC
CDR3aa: CASSQTRRTSGGDEQFF

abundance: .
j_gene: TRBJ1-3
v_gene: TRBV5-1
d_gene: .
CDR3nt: TGCGCCAGCAGCGAACAGGGTTTTGGAAACACCATATATTTT
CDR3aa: CASSEQGFGNTIYF

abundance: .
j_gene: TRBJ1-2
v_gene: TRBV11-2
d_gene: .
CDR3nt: TGTGCCAGCAGCCCTCAGAACTATGGCTACACCTTC
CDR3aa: CASSPQNYGYTF

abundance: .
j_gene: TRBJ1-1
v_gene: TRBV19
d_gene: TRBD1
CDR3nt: TGTGCCAGTAGTATAGGGGTCGGGACAGGGGGCGCGGGCACTGAAGCTTTCTTT
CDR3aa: CASSIGVGTGGAGTEAFF

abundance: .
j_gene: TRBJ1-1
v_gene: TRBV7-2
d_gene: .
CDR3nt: TGTGCCAGCAGCTTTTCCAGGGGTAGCACTGAAGCTTTCTTT
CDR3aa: CASSFSRGSTEAFF

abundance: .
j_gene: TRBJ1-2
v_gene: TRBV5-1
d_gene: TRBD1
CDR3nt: TGCGCCAGCAGCCGTTACCAGGGGGACTATGGCTACACCTTC
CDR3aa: CASSRYQGDYGYTF

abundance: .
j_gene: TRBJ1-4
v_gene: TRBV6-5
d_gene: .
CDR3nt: TGTGCCAGCAGTTTCGGACAAGCAACTAATGAAAAACTGTTTTTT
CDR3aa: CASSFGQATNEKLFF

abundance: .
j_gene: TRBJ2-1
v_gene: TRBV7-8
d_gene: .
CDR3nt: TGTGCCAGCAGCACCGTGAGGTTCTTC
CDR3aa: CASSTVRFF

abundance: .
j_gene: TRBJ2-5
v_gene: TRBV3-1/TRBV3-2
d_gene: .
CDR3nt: TGTGCCAGCAGCCCCCCCGGACACCTCCAACAAGAGACCCAGTACTTC
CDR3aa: CASSPPGHLQQETQYF

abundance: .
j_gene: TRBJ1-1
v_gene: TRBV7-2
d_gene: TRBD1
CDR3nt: TGTGCCAGCAGCACACAGGGGGCCACTGAAGCTTTCTTT
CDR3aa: CASSTQGATEAFF

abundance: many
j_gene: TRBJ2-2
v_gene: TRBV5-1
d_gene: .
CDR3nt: TGCGCCAGCACCCGTACGGGGTGGGAGGACACCGGGGAGCTGTTTTTT
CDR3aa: CASTRTGWEDTGELFF

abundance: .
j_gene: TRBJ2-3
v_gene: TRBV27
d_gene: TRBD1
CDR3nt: TGTGCCAGCAGGATCCAGGGGGCAGATACGCAGTATTTT
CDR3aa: CASRIQGADTQYF

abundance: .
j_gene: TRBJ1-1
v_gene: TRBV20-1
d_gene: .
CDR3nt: TGCAGTGCTAGTCCCCCGGACATCTGGAGCACTGAAGCTTTCTTT
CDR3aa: CSASPPDIWSTEAFF

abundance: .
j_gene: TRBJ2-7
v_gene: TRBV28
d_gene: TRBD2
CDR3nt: TGTGCCAGCAGTTTCTCTAGCGGGTTACGGCAGGCGAAGTACTTC
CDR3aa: CASSFSSGLRQAKYF

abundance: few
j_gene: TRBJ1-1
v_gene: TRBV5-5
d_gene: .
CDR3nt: TGTGCCAGCAGTTTGGGGGGGCTTGGCAGGCGCACTGAAGCTTTCTTT
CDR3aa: CASSLGGLGRRTEAFF

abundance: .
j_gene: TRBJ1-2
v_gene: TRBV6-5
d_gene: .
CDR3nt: TGTGCCAGCAGTTCGGGACTCAACTATGGCTACACCTTC
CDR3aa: CASSSGLNYGYTF

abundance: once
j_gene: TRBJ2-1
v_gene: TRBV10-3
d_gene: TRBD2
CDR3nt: TGTGCCATCAGTGATCCTAGCGGGAGTGTGAATGAGCAGTTCTTC
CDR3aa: CAISDPSGSVNEQFF

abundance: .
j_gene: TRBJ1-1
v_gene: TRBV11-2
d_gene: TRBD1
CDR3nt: TGTGCCAGCAGCCGAGGGACAGGGGTGAACACTGAAGCTTTCTTT
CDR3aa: CASSRGTGVNTEAFF